These 18 T cell receptor beta chains were sequenced from one sample in a study of blood T cell repertoires in COVID-19. Profiling relied on immunoSEQ multiplex PCR, and the TCRdb table lists in-frame clones only, not all of them. This table has about 200,000 clones, more than 70% appearing once. Material: peripheral blood. These receptors were collected from a man younger than 30 with active or convalescent COVID-19.

In this sample, this clone turned up a few times. The chain employs TRBV19 and TRBJ1-3, with 7 nucleotides matching TRBD1. This CDR3 contains 15 residues. Germline CDR1 is LNHDA and CDR2 is SQIVND (reference sequence). With V trimmed by 5 bases and J by 0 bases, 4 bases remained unmatched. CDR3 loop: CASSDRADSGNTIYF. DNA for the CDR3: TGTGCCAGTAGTGACAGGGCCGACTCTGGAAACACCATATATTTT. Based on the CDR3 plus reference TRBV19 and TRBJ1-3, the full variable domain is DGGITQSPKYLFRKEGQNVTLSCEQNLNHDAMYWYRQDPGQGLRLIYYSQIVNDFQKGDIAEGYSVSREKKESFPLTVTSAQKNPTAFYLCASSDRADSGNTIYFGEGSWLTVV.

The chain has TRBV7-3 and TRBJ2-3; D remains unclear. Trimming pared 4 bases from V and 4 bases from J, leaving 6 bases between. The germline CDR1 and CDR2 sequences are SGHTA and FQGTGA. This CDR3 has 12 amino acids. CDR3 in DNA: TGTGCCAGCAGCTCCTCCCCAGATACGCAGTATTTT. The encoded protein is CASSSSPDTQYF. Combining the CDR3 with reference TRBV7-3 and TRBJ2-3 gives the whole variable domain GAGVSQTPSNKVTEKGKYVELRCDPISGHTALYWYRQSLGQGPEFLIYFQGTGAADDSGLPNDRFFAVRPEGSVSTLKIQRTERGDSAVYLCASSSSPDTQYFGPGTRLTVL.

This sequence joins TRBV9 and TRBJ1-1; perhaps TRBD1 as D (5 bases). The CDR3 has 14 amino acids. CDR1 and CDR2 from the germline V gene are SGDLS and YYNGEE. V was clipped by 4 bases and J by 5 bases, with 15 bases between them. CDR3 sequence reads: CASSRIGEGTEAFF. CDR3 DNA: TGTGCCAGCAGCAGAATAGGGGAGGGGACTGAAGCTTTCTTT.

The chain couples TRBV9 to TRBJ2-1; 7 bases fit TRBD2. The trim removed 0 bases at V and 9 bases at J, leaving 15 bases unmatched. The CDR3 extends over 17 amino acids. CDR1 is SGDLS, CDR2 YYNGEE, per germline. CDR3 in DNA: TGTGCCAGCAGCGTAGCTACGGGCGGGAGTTGGTTCGGTGAGCAGTTCTTC. Amino acid sequence: CASSVATGGSWFGEQFF. The full variable domain, rest sourced from reference TRBV9 and TRBJ2-1, is DSGVTQTPKHLITATGQRVTLRCSPRSGDLSVYWYQQSLDQGLQFLIQYYNGEERAKGNILERFSAQQFPDLHSELNLSSLELGDSALYFCASSVATGGSWFGEQFFGPGTRLTVL.

The J gene is TRBJ1-3, the V gene TRBV9; tentatively, D is TRBD1 (5 bases). The CDR3 covers 16 residues. Germline CDR1 is SGDLS and CDR2 is YYNGEE. Deletions cut 0 bases from V and 2 bases from J, with 12 bases between. The CDR3 bases are TGTGCCAGCAGCGTAGAGCAGGGTTGGGCTGGAAACACCATATATTTT. Its translation: CASSVEQGWAGNTIYF. The variable domain in full, with the rest retrieved from reference TRBV9 and TRBJ1-3, is DSGVTQTPKHLITATGQRVTLRCSPRSGDLSVYWYQQSLDQGLQFLIQYYNGEERAKGNILERFSAQQFPDLHSELNLSSLELGDSALYFCASSVEQGWAGNTIYFGEGSWLTVV.

The chain employs TRBV6-6 and TRBJ2-3, with D maybe TRBD2 (5 bases). CDR3 length: 13 amino acids. Looked up from germline, CDR1 is MNHNY and CDR2 is SVGAGI (reference sequence). Trimming cost V 2 bases and J 12 bases, with 15 bases left between them. CDR3 residues: CASSYRREKGQYF. CDR3 nucleotide sequence: TGTGCCAGCAGTTACAGACGGGAAAAAGGACAGTATTTT.

The rearrangement uses TRBV7-6 and TRBJ1-6, with unresolved D. The CDR3 runs to 13 residues. CDR1 SGHVS and CDR2 FNYEAQ come from the germline V gene. Trimming took 2 bases from V and 9 from J, leaving 8 bases between them. Here the CDR3 DNA reads TGTGCCAGCAGCTTACAGGATACTTCACCCCTCCACTTT. Translating it yields CASSLQDTSPLHF.

This chain uses TRBV19 with TRBJ1-1; perhaps TRBD1 as D (6 bases). CDR1 is LNHDA and CDR2 is SQIVND in the germline V gene (reference sequence). V was trimmed by 4 bases and J by 4 bases, leaving 16 bases between them. The CDR3 length is 15 residues. The CDR3 DNA sequence: TGTGCCAGTAGTACCCCACAGGGTTTGGGCACTGAAGCTTTCTTT. As protein: CASSTPQGLGTEAFF.

The table lists this clone with a few counts. The chain carries TRBV2 and TRBJ2-1, with D perhaps TRBD2 (5 bases). V was pared by 7 bases and J by 1 base, with 8 bases between. Per germline, CDR1 SNHLY and CDR2 FYNNEI. This CDR3 is built from 13 residues. For the CDR3, the DNA is TGTGCCAGCATCCCGGGGTCCTACAATGAGCAGTTCTTC. Translating gives CASIPGSYNEQFF.

The sample holds one count of this clone. The rearrangement links TRBV7-6 to TRBJ1-4; 7 bases fit TRBD1. The V and J ends lost 5 bases and 5 bases, in that order; junction bases with no gene match: 8. The germline gives CDR1 SGHVS, CDR2 FNYEAQ. CDR3 length: 15 amino acids. The CDR3 DNA reads TGTGCCAGCAGCAAGCTTACAGGGGCCAATGAAAAACTGTTTTTT. Its translation: CASSKLTGANEKLFF.

V usage is TRBV27 and J usage is TRBJ2-3; D not resolved. V lost 2 bases and J lost 1, with 10 bases in between. The CDR3 totals 15 residues. Germline V CDR1 and CDR2: MNHEY, SMNVEV (reference sequence). The CDR3 reads CASSLMTVGTDTQYF. CDR3 coding DNA: TGTGCCAGCAGTTTAATGACTGTTGGCACAGATACGCAGTATTTT.

The gene calls are TRBV11-2 and TRBJ1-5, with 10 bases identical to TRBD1. V trimming: 5 bases; J trimming: 6 bases; junction bases outside the gene matches: 4. The CDR3 spans 14 residues. Germline V gives CDR1 SGHAT, CDR2 FQNNGV. In nucleotides, the CDR3 is TGTGCCAGCAGCGCTGGACAGGGGGTTCAGCCCCAGCATTTT. Protein product: CASSAGQGVQPQHF.

The chain joins TRBV2 to TRBJ2-5; D remains ambiguous. The CDR3 length is 13 residues. V lost 1 base to trimming and J lost 3 bases, with 6 bases between them. Germline V gene sequence: CDR1 SNHLY, CDR2 FYNNEI. CDR3 sequence (DNA): TGTGCCAGCAGTGAAGTACTAAAAGAGACCCAGTACTTC. It codes for CASSEVLKETQYF.

The chain recombines TRBV19 with TRBJ1-5; D is unclear. This CDR3 has 15 amino acids. Trimming left V 7 bases short and J 0 bases short, with 13 bases between. Germline loops: CDR1 LNHDA, CDR2 SQIVND (reference sequence). CDR3 loop: CASTPSGYSNQPQHF. The CDR3 nucleotides read TGTGCCAGTACCCCCAGCGGGTATAGCAATCAGCCCCAGCATTTT.

The gene calls are TRBV6-1 and TRBJ1-2; 9 bases line up with TRBD1. Germline CDR1 MNHNS, CDR2 SASEGT. The CDR3 has 16 residues. V lost 1 base and J lost 8; bases outside the gene matches: 11. CDR3 DNA: TGTGCCAGCAGTGAAGTTTTGGGACAGGGAAGGAGGGGCTACACCTTC. It is translated as CASSEVLGQGRRGYTF.

The chain carries TRBV6-2 or TRBV6-3 and TRBJ2-7; TRBD1 matches 11 bases. CDR1 is MNHEY and CDR2 is SVGEGT in the germline V gene. The CDR3 length is 13 residues. The J segment lost 6 bases and the V segment lost 4 bases, leaving 2 bases of the junction unmatched. The CDR3 DNA reads as TGTGCCAGCAGTTGGACAGGGGGCGCCGAGCAGTACTTC. Residues: CASSWTGGAEQYF.

The rearrangement uses TRBV5-5 and TRBJ1-4; D remains ambiguous. CDR3 length equals 14 residues. The V end was cut by 4 bases, the J end by 8 bases, with 15 bases between. CDR1 is SGHKS, CDR2 YYEKEE, per germline (reference sequence). CDR3 region: CASSLGGVEEKLFF. DNA for the CDR3: TGTGCCAGCAGCCTGGGAGGAGTAGAGGAAAAACTGTTTTTT.

The chain joins TRBV9 to TRBJ1-3; 7 bases line up with TRBD1. There are 15 residues in the CDR3. The V gene's germline CDR1 is SGDLS and CDR2 YYNGEE. V trimming: 4 bases; J trimming: 0 bases; junction bases outside the gene matches: 4. In DNA, the CDR3 is TGTGCCAGCAGCCCTCGACAGGGCTCTGGAAACACCATATATTTT. Encoded protein: CASSPRQGSGNTIYF.